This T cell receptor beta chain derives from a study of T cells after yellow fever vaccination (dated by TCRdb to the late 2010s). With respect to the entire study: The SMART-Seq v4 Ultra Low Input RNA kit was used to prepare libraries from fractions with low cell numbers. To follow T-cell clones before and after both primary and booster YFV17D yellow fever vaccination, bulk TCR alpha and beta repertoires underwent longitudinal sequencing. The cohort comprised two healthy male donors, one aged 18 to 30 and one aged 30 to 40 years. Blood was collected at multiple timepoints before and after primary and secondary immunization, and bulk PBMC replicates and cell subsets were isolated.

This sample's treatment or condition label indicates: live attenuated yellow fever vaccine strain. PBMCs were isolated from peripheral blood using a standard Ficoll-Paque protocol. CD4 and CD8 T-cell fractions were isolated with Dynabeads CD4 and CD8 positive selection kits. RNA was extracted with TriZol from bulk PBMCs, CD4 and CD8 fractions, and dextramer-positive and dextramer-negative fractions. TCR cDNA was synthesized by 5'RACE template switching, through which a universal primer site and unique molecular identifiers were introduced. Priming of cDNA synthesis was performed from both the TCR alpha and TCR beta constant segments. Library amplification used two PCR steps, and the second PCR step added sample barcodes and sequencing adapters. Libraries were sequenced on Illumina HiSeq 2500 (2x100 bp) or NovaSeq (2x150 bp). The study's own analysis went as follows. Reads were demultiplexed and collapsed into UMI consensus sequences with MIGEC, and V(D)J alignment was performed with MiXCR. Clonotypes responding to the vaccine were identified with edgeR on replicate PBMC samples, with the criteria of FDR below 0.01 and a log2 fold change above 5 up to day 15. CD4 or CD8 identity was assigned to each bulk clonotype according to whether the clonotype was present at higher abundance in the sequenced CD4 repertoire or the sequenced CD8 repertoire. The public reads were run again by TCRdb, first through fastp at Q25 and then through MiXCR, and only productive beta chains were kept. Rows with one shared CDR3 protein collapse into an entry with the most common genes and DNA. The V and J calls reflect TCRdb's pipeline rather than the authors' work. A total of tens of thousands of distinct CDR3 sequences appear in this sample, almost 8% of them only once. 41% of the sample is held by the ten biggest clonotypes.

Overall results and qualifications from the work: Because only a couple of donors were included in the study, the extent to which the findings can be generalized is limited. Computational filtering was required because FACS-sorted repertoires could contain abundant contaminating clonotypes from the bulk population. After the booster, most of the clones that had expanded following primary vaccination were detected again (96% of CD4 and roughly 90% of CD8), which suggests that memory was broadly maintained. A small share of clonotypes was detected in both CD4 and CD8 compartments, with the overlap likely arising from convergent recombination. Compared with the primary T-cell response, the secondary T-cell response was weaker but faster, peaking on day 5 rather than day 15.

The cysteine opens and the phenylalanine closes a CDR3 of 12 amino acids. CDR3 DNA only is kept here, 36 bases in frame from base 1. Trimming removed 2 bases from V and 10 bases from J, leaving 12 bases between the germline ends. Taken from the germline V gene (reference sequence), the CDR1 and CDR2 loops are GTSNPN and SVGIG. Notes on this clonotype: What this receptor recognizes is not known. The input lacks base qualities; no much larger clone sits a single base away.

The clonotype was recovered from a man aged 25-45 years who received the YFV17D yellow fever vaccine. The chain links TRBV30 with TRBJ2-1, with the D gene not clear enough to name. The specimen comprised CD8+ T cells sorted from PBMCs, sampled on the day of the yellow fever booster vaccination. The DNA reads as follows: TGTGCCTGGAGTCCCCGTAAGGGCGAGCAGTTCTTC. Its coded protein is CAWSPRKGEQFF.